Listed here is a single T cell receptor beta chain. What it recognizes is unknown. This record comes from a study of CD8 T cell repertoires and HIV-1 epitope variants. J lost 0 bases, V lost 1 base, and 2 bases had no gene match. The CDR3 has 15 amino acids. Germline assignment: CDR1 SGHDN and CDR2 FVKESK. Here immunoSEQ multiplex PCR was the method, and the copy in TCRdb shows in-frame clones only, minus some. There are about 4,900 clones in the sample; roughly three fifths occur only once, and around 45% lies in the top ten. This receptor was taken from a male donor with HIV. The sample taken for sequencing was cultured CD8+ T cells derived from PBMCs. The V gene is TRBV14, the J gene TRBJ2-5; 7 nucleotides match TRBD1. In DNA, the CDR3 is TGTGCCAGCAGCCAAGCGAGGGGGCACCAAGAGACCCAGTACTTC. Translating gives CASSQARGHQETQYF.